Below, 10 T cell receptor beta chains from the same sample are listed, as sequenced in a study of T cells in Graves' hyperthyroidism and ophthalmopathy. RNA transcripts gave rise to amplified TCR beta CDR3 regions. A first-round RT-PCR of the TCR CDR3 used the HTBI primer set. TCRdb independently ran MiXCR on the multiplex PCR reads; one entry per CDR3 protein. Here the sample spans 300,000 to 400,000 distinct CDR3 sequences, 18% being singletons. The sequenced sample was blood. The receptors originated from a woman aged 45-65 years with Graves' hyperthyroidism.

Only a few counts were recorded for this clonotype. The J gene is TRBJ1-1, the V gene TRBV5-5; 8 positions match TRBD1. CDR1 is SGHKS, CDR2 YYEKEE, per germline (reference sequence). This CDR3 region has 16 residues. V shed 1 base, J shed 4 bases, and the junction held 9 bases outside the gene matches. The CDR3 bases are TGTGCCAGCAGCTTGCAATTTACAGGGGGACTCACTGAAGCTTTCTTT. Protein product: CASSLQFTGGLTEAFF. The full variable domain, rest sourced from reference TRBV5-5 and TRBJ1-1, is DAGVTQSPTHLIKTRGQQVTLRCSPISGHKSVSWYQQVLGQGPQFIFQYYEKEERGRGNFPDRFSARQFPNYSSELNVNALLLGDSALYLCASSLQFTGGLTEAFFGQGTRLTVV.

This clonotype was counted only a few times. The rearrangement joins TRBV28 to TRBJ1-3; D is possibly TRBD1 (5 bases). Between the trimmed V and J ends, which lost 5 bases and 0 bases, there was a span of 14 bases. CDR1 is MDHEN, CDR2 SYDVKM, per germline. The CDR3 length is 16 residues. The CDR3 spells CASSPLGGGSGNTIYF. In DNA form, the CDR3 reads TGTGCCAGCAGTCCCCTCGGGGGGGGCTCTGGAAACACCATATATTTT.

This clonotype was seen a handful of times. J is TRBJ2-5 and V is TRBV9; D may be TRBD1 (7 bases). Germline loops: CDR1 SGDLS, CDR2 YYNGEE. The V and J ends lost 4 bases and 5 bases respectively, with 15 bases between them. The CDR3 runs 14 residues. The CDR3 loop is CASSPRTGGETQYF. DNA of the CDR3: TGTGCCAGCAGCCCCCGGACAGGAGGGGAGACCCAGTACTTC.

V and J are TRBV18 and TRBJ2-7; tentatively, D is TRBD1 or TRBD2 (6 bases each). V was trimmed by 3 bases and J by 5 bases, leaving 17 bases between them. Germline CDR1 is KGHSH and CDR2 is LQKENI. The CDR3 runs to 15 residues. The CDR3 here is CASSPSWGARDEQYV. DNA for the CDR3: TGTGCCAGCTCACCCTCGTGGGGGGCGCGTGACGAGCAGTACGTC.

This clonotype was detected many times. V is TRBV5-1 and J is TRBJ2-2; D remains ambiguous. The CDR3 is made up of 14 amino acids. V was shortened by 2 bases and J by 5 bases, with 10 bases between the two germline ends. The germline V gene encodes CDR1 SGHRS and CDR2 YFSETQ. The CDR3 DNA sequence: TGCGCCAGCAGCTTACGACTGCCGACCGGGGAGCTGTTTTTT. It codes for CASSLRLPTGELFF.

This clonotype was seen repeatedly, ten times or more. The rearrangement links TRBV5-5 to TRBJ2-3; the match to TRBD1 covers 7 bases. V lost 1 base to trimming and J lost 1 base; unmatched junction nucleotides: 3. Germline V gene lookup returns CDR1 SGHKS and CDR2 YYEKEE (reference sequence). The CDR3 is made up of 15 amino acids. CDR3 in amino acids: CASSLQGVGTDTQYF. The CDR3 bases are TGTGCCAGCAGCTTGCAGGGGGTCGGCACAGATACGCAGTATTTT.

The rearrangement joins TRBV5-1 to TRBJ2-7; a possible D gene is TRBD2 (6 bases). The CDR3 has 14 amino acids. Germline assignment: CDR1 SGHRS and CDR2 YFSETQ. Trimming removed 0 bases from V and 3 bases from J, with 10 bases in between. The CDR3 here is CASSLVGLNYEQYV. DNA of the CDR3: TGCGCCAGCAGCTTGGTGGGACTTAACTACGAGCAGTACGTC.

The chain combines TRBV2 with TRBJ1-4; no definite D call. This CDR3 spans 14 amino acids. Germline V gene lookup returns CDR1 SNHLY and CDR2 FYNNEI. V lost 5 bases to trimming and J lost 7 bases, with 14 bases between them. CDR3 in amino acids: CASSRAPLGEKLFF. The CDR3, as DNA: TGTGCCAGCAGTCGGGCCCCCCTGGGTGAAAAACTGTTTTTT.

This clonotype was seen many times. V usage is TRBV30 and J usage is TRBJ2-1; TRBD1 matches at 9 bases. CDR1 and CDR2 (germline): GTSNPN, SVGIG (reference sequence). The J segment lost 8 bases and the V segment lost 4 bases, leaving 12 bases of the junction unmatched. The CDR3 spans 15 residues. The CDR3 here is CAWKRLDRGSHEQFF. CDR3 in DNA: TGTGCCTGGAAGCGGTTGGACAGGGGTTCTCATGAGCAGTTCTTC.

This clonotype was detected only a few times. V gene TRBV10-3 combines with J gene TRBJ2-7; D might be TRBD1 (6 bases). V was trimmed by 0 bases and J by 3 bases, leaving 12 bases between them. This CDR3 comprises 15 residues. Germline CDR1 and CDR2: ENHRY and SYGVKD. In DNA form, the CDR3 reads TGTGCCATCAGTGAGTCGAGTCAGGGGAACTACGAGCAGTACTTC. Protein product: CAISESSQGNYEQYF.